This TCR beta chain is from a study of T cell repertoires in cytomegalovirus infection. The ends lost 3 bases at V and 2 bases at J; junction bases unmatched: 6. Germline-derived CDR1 and CDR2 are MGHRA and YSYEKL. The CDR3 length is 16 residues. This clonotype was counted a few times. From the reads, TCRdb called clonotypes with MiXCR, one entry per CDR3 protein. The sample carries almost 550,000 distinct CDR3 sequences, approximately 16% recorded once. The source of this sequence is a human donor in good health (CMV status not recorded). Some clones in this sample may be carry-over from other donors' samples. The V and J genes are TRBV4-1 and TRBJ2-7; 11 bases align to TRBD1. What was sequenced was CD8+ T cells from PBMCs. The CDR3 nucleotides are TGCGCCAGCAGCCAGATTGAGGGACAGGGGGCCTACGAGCAGTACTTC. This translates into CASSQIEGQGAYEQYF.